The 2 T cell receptor beta chains reported below all come from one sample, sequenced in a study of cytomegalovirus exposure and HLA in healthy donors. 60 Vbeta and 13 Jbeta primers were used in PCR. Using immunoSEQ multiplex PCR, the repertoire was profiled, and TCRdb retains in-frame clones only, with some absent. The sample holds about 150,000 clones; 75% to 85% are singletons and the top ten take around 5.6%. The sequenced material came from PBMCs. Receptors were obtained from a woman aged 40-49 years in good health and CMV-seropositive.

This rearrangement joins TRBV7-9 to TRBJ1-2; D is unclear. The CDR3 is 12 residues long. Trimming stripped 3 bases from V and 5 bases from J, with 7 bases between. CDR1 and CDR2 from the germline V gene are SEHNR and FQNEAQ (reference sequence). CDR3 sequence reads: CASSLSTYGYTF. CDR3 sequence (DNA): TGTGCCAGCAGCTTGAGTACTTATGGCTACACCTTC.

V gene TRBV30 combines with J gene TRBJ1-5, with TRBD1 matching over 7 bases. Germline CDR1 GTSNPN, CDR2 SVGIG (reference sequence). The V segment lost 3 bases and the J segment 6 bases; nucleotides outside the gene matches: 8. CDR3 size: 14 residues. CDR3 in amino acids: CAWSLGQVRQPQHF. CDR3 in DNA: TGTGCCTGGAGCCTAGGACAGGTTCGTCAGCCCCAGCATTTT.